What follows are 28 T cell receptor beta chains derived from one specimen sequenced in a study of T and B cells in COVID-19 patients. Multiplex PCR with BIOMED2 TRB-A/B primer pools amplified TRB rearrangements. TCRdb passed the multiplex PCR reads through MiXCR, listing each CDR3 protein once. Of about 11,000 distinct CDR3 sequences listed, over 25% are singletons. TRB was amplified from about 260-540 ng of blood genomic DNA. Sequencing was performed on blood. Receptor source: a human donor with active COVID-19.

The J gene is TRBJ1-2, the V gene TRBV12-3 or TRBV12-4; a possible D gene is TRBD1 (5 bases). The CDR3 totals 15 residues. The V gene lost 3 bases and the J gene lost 5 bases, with 16 bases spanning the gap. The CDR3 here is CASSLGLTGGYGYTF. CDR3 nucleotide sequence: TGTGCCAGCAGTTTGGGCCTCACAGGAGGTTATGGCTACACCTTC.

The V and J genes are TRBV5-6 and TRBJ2-1; no clear D gene. The CDR3 extends over 14 amino acids. Germline CDR1 and CDR2: SGHDT and YYEEEE. Trimming shortened V by 1 base and J by 8 bases, and 13 bases separated the two germline ends. The CDR3 nucleotides read TGTGCCAGCAGCTTGTTTTCTGGGATGGATGAGCAGTTCTTC. Translated, it gives CASSLFSGMDEQFF.

The chain uses TRBV19 and TRBJ1-4; 9 nucleotides line up with TRBD1. The CDR3 is 15 residues long. V lost 9 bases and J lost 3; bases outside the gene matches: 8. Germline CDR1 reads LNHDA; CDR2 reads SQIVND (reference sequence). This CDR3 is CASLKQGAPNEKLFF. In DNA form, the CDR3 reads TGTGCCAGCCTGAAACAGGGGGCACCTAATGAAAAACTGTTTTTT.

The chain links TRBV5-5 to TRBJ1-1, with D possibly TRBD1 on 6 matching bases. In germline, CDR1 is SGHKS, CDR2 YYEKEE (reference sequence). The ends were cut back, 1 base at V and 5 bases at J, with 12 bases in the middle. The CDR3 length is 14 residues. The CDR3 reads CASSLWGAITEAFF. CDR3 DNA sequence: TGTGCCAGCAGCTTGTGGGGGGCGATAACTGAAGCTTTCTTT.

This chain uses TRBV5-1 with TRBJ2-1; 10 bases are shared with TRBD1. CDR1 and CDR2 (germline): SGHRS, YFSETQ. The CDR3 is 15 amino acids. Unmatched junction bases numbered 1, after V lost 0 bases and J lost 4 bases. CDR3 residues: CASSLGQGAYNEQFF. In nucleotides, the CDR3 is TGCGCCAGCAGCTTGGGACAGGGGGCTTACAATGAGCAGTTCTTC.

This clonotype was detected a few times. V is TRBV6-2 or TRBV6-3 and J is TRBJ2-5; D is unclear. Trimming removed 5 bases at V and 1 base at J, with 5 bases between. CDR3 size: 12 residues. Germline V gene sequence: CDR1 MNHEY, CDR2 SVGEGT. This chain's CDR3 is CASSGLQETQYF. CDR3 DNA sequence: TGTGCCAGCAGTGGGCTCCAAGAGACCCAGTACTTC.

This clonotype occurred a few times. V and J are TRBV5-6 and TRBJ2-7, with 8 bases aligning to TRBD1. CDR1 and CDR2 from the germline V gene are SGHDT and YYEEEE. The CDR3 spans 14 residues. Trimming removed 4 bases from V and 7 bases from J; junction bases left unmatched: 10. The CDR3, as DNA: TGTGCCAGCAGCCCGGCGCCAGGGGGCGCGGAGCAGTACTTC. Its translation: CASSPAPGGAEQYF.

The chain joins TRBV6-5 to TRBJ1-2; 9 bases line up with TRBD1. From germline, CDR1 is MNHEY and CDR2 SVGAGI. Germline trimming cut 4 bases from V and 0 bases from J; bases unmatched to any gene: 9. This CDR3 region has 17 residues. The CDR3 coding sequence is TGTGCCAGCAGTTCGCTGGACAGGGGCAGAGCTAACTATGGCTACACCTTC. This gives the protein CASSSLDRGRANYGYTF.

CDR3 coding DNA: TGCGCCAGCAGCGAGAGGGCTCTGAACACTGAAGCTTTCTTT. Translated, it gives CASSERALNTEAFF. The V and J genes are TRBV5-1 and TRBJ1-1; D gene ambiguous. Germline assignment: CDR1 SGHRS and CDR2 YFSETQ. This CDR3 has 14 residues. Trimming left V 4 bases short and J 0 bases short, with 10 bases between.

This clonotype qualifies as medium-sized. The chain joins TRBV30 to TRBJ2-3; perhaps TRBD1 as D (7 bases). The CDR3 totals 13 residues. The germline V and J ends were trimmed by 5 bases and 4 bases, with 13 bases remaining between them. CDR1 and CDR2 (germline): GTSNPN, SVGIG (reference sequence). CDR3 sequence reads: CAWGPGGPDTQYF. CDR3 DNA sequence: TGTGCCTGGGGACCAGGGGGGCCAGATACGCAGTATTTT.

Only a few counts were recorded for this clonotype. The J gene is TRBJ1-5, the V gene TRBV12-3 or TRBV12-4; no clear D gene. Trimming took off 2 bases at V and 4 bases at J, with 3 bases between the two ends. CDR3 size: 12 residues. This CDR3 reads CASSLQNQPQHF. The CDR3 DNA is TGTGCCAGCAGTTTACAAAATCAGCCCCAGCATTTT.

This clonotype was counted only a few times. The gene calls are TRBV6-2 or TRBV6-3 and TRBJ2-5, with TRBD2 matching 9 bases. The CDR3 is 17 amino acids. Germline V lookup: CDR1 MNHEY, CDR2 SVGEGT. With 1 base clipped from V and 2 bases from J, the junction kept 8 bases outside the gene matches. The CDR3 DNA sequence: TGTGCCAGCAGTTACTTGCTAGCGGGGAGGAGACAAGAGACCCAGTACTTC. Protein product: CASSYLLAGRRQETQYF.

This clonotype has only a few counts. The rearrangement joins TRBV5-1 to TRBJ2-5; 9 bases fit TRBD2. The V gene end was trimmed by 4 bases and the J gene end by 4 bases; junction bases not matched to a gene: 2. The CDR3 length is 13 residues. Germline V gene data show CDR1 as SGHRS and CDR2 as YFSETQ. The CDR3 sequence: CASSAGGSETQYF. CDR3 sequence (DNA): TGCGCCAGCAGCGCGGGGGGGTCAGAGACCCAGTACTTC.

The chain carries TRBV6-6 and TRBJ1-1; D gene ambiguous. Trimming shortened V by 4 bases and J by 6 bases, and 9 bases separated the two germline ends. Germline CDR1 is MNHNY and CDR2 is SVGAGI (reference sequence). The CDR3 is made up of 12 amino acids. The CDR3 nucleotides are TGTGCCAGCAGTTCGATCAGGCCTGAAGCTTTCTTT. Translating gives CASSSIRPEAFF.

With respect to this clonotype: The junction and the germline gene differ at one end; a read error may be behind it. The rearrangement joins TRBV6-5 to TRBJ1-1; D is undetermined. CDR1 and CDR2 from the germline V gene are MNHEY and SVGAGI. The CDR3 extends over 12 amino acids. The CDR3 nucleotides read TGTGCCAGCAGCACAATGAAAACTGAAGCTTTCTTT. The encoded protein is CASSTMKTEAFF.

As for this clonotype: A read error may be the cause here, since a much bigger clone is one base away. The V and J genes are TRBV11-1 and TRBJ1-6; a weak D match, TRBD1 (6 bases). CDR1 is SGHAT, CDR2 FQDESV, per germline (reference sequence). This CDR3 spans 15 amino acids. The ends were cut back, 4 bases at V and 4 bases at J, with 11 bases in the middle. CDR3 sequence (DNA): TGTGCCAGCAGCTCGGGACATCCGTATAATTCACCCCTCCACTTT. Translating gives CASSSGHPYNSPLHF.

This clonotype turned up a few times. J is TRBJ2-4 and V is TRBV7-2; D is undetermined. With 5 bases removed from V and 4 bases from J, the gap between germline ends came to 21 bases. Germline values: CDR1 SGHTA, CDR2 FQGNSA. The CDR3 totals 17 residues. The CDR3 loop is CASSPNPTGSKKNIQYF. The CDR3 DNA sequence: TGTGCCAGCAGCCCCAACCCAACCGGCAGCAAAAAAAACATTCAGTACTTC. The full variable domain, with the rest looked up from reference TRBV7-2 and TRBJ2-4, is GAGVSQSPSNKVTEKGKDVELRCDPISGHTALYWYRQSLGQGLEFLIYFQGNSAPDKSGLPSDRFSAERTGGSVSTLTIQRTQQEDSAVYLCASSPNPTGSKKNIQYFGAGTRLSVL.

About this clonotype itself: Compared with germline, one end of the junction differs, possibly owing to a read error. The chain's CDR3 is CASSGVGTTGHNEQFF. The CDR3 DNA sequence: TGCGCCAGCAGTGGGGTGGGGACCACGGGCCACAATGAGCAGTTCTTC. The chain links TRBV6-5 to TRBJ2-1, with D perhaps assigned TRBD1 or TRBD2 (5 bases each). The length of the CDR3 is 16 residues. Per germline, CDR1 MNHEY and CDR2 SVGAGI.

The chain has TRBV6-5 and TRBJ1-4; tentatively, D is TRBD1 (5 bases). The CDR3 is 14 amino acids. CDR1 MNHEY and CDR2 SVGAGI come from the germline V gene. Trimming removed 7 bases from V and 7 bases from J, with 16 bases in between. The CDR3 DNA reads as TGTGCCAGCACGAAGGGGCAGGGAGGTGAAAAACTGTTTTTT. It translates to CASTKGQGGEKLFF.

The chain has TRBV5-5 and TRBJ1-1, with D maybe TRBD1 (5 bases). CDR1 is SGHKS and CDR2 is YYEKEE in the germline V gene (reference sequence). Trimming removed 0 bases at V and 0 bases at J, with 15 bases between. This CDR3 comprises 17 residues. CDR3 protein: CASSLELRGLMNTEAFF. The CDR3 region has the DNA TGTGCCAGCAGCTTGGAACTTCGGGGCTTGATGAACACTGAAGCTTTCTTT.

The CDR3 region is CASSYPDRPKGSYNSPLHF. CDR3 coding DNA: TGTGCCAGCAGTTACCCGGACAGACCCAAGGGCTCCTATAATTCACCCCTCCACTTT. V is TRBV6-6 and J is TRBJ1-6, with D maybe TRBD1 (6 bases). Germline CDR1 MNHNY, CDR2 SVGAGI (reference sequence). This CDR3 is 19 amino acids long. The germline V and J ends were trimmed by 2 bases and 0 bases, with 17 bases remaining between them.

The genes are TRBV5-1 and TRBJ2-4; tentatively, D is TRBD1 (5 bases). The V gene's germline CDR1 is SGHRS and CDR2 YFSETQ. The CDR3 sequence is 15 residues long. Trimming took off 5 bases at V and 2 bases at J, with 14 bases between the two ends. CDR3 protein: CASSGPQGTKNIQYF. The CDR3 bases are TGCGCCAGCAGTGGCCCCCAGGGAACCAAAAACATTCAGTACTTC. Full variable domain (rest looked up from reference TRBV5-1 and TRBJ2-4): KAGVTQTPRYLIKTRGQQVTLSCSPISGHRSVSWYQQTPGQGLQFLFEYFSETQRNKGNFPGRFSGRQFSNSRSEMNVSTLELGDSALYLCASSGPQGTKNIQYFGAGTRLSVL.

This rearrangement joins TRBV12-3 or TRBV12-4 to TRBJ1-2; a possible D gene is TRBD1 (5 bases). The V gene lost 6 bases and the J gene lost 2 bases, with 13 bases spanning the gap. There are 14 residues in the CDR3. Here the CDR3 reads CASSPSRANYGYTF. The CDR3 DNA follows: TGTGCCAGCAGCCCCAGCAGGGCGAACTATGGCTACACCTTC.

The genes are TRBV7-6 and TRBJ1-4, with D uncertain. In germline, CDR1 is SGHVS, CDR2 FNYEAQ. The CDR3 is made up of 16 amino acids. V dropped 1 base and J dropped 3 bases, with 12 bases sitting between them. The CDR3 nucleotides are TGTGCCAGCAGCTTAGAGTCGAGGGTAGCTAATGAAAAACTGTTTTTT. Translated, it gives CASSLESRVANEKLFF.

This rearrangement joins TRBV4-2 to TRBJ2-3, with 9 positions matching TRBD2. The CDR3 has 16 residues. With 4 bases clipped from V and 7 bases from J, the junction kept 12 bases outside the gene matches. Germline lookup yields CDR1 LGHNA and CDR2 YNFKEQ. The CDR3 bases are TGTGCCAGCAGCCGCTCCCAGGGTAGCGGGGGAAATACGCAGTATTTT. Its translation is CASSRSQGSGGNTQYF.

The chain joins TRBV7-6 to TRBJ2-7, with D perhaps TRBD1 or TRBD2 (7 bases each). The CDR3 sequence is 14 residues long. Per the germline V gene, CDR1 is SGHVS and CDR2 is FNYEAQ. V dropped 5 bases and J dropped 6 bases, with 17 bases sitting between them. CDR3 sequence reads: CASSKDREGGEQYF. The CDR3 DNA is TGTGCCAGCAGCAAAGACAGGGAGGGCGGCGAGCAGTACTTC.

The gene calls are TRBV6-6 and TRBJ2-1, with 9 bases fitting TRBD1. The V and J ends lost 4 bases and 4 bases, in that order; junction bases with no gene match: 8. There are 16 residues in the CDR3. Germline V CDR1 and CDR2: MNHNY, SVGAGI (reference sequence). This chain's CDR3 is CASSLPGQGIYNEQFF. CDR3 sequence (DNA): TGTGCCAGCAGTTTACCGGGACAGGGCATTTACAATGAGCAGTTCTTC.

This clonotype showed up just a few times. This rearrangement joins TRBV7-2 to TRBJ2-4; D is unresolved. The V end lost 2 bases, the J end lost 0 bases, and 5 bases lay between the germline ends. The germline CDR1 and CDR2 sequences are SGHTA and FQGNSA. The CDR3 is made up of 14 amino acids. The CDR3, as DNA: TGTGCCAGCAGCTTAACGACAGCCAAAAACATTCAGTACTTC. Its protein product is CASSLTTAKNIQYF. The full variable domain, completed using reference TRBV7-2 and TRBJ2-4, is GAGVSQSPSNKVTEKGKDVELRCDPISGHTALYWYRQSLGQGLEFLIYFQGNSAPDKSGLPSDRFSAERTGGSVSTLTIQRTQQEDSAVYLCASSLTTAKNIQYFGAGTRLSVL.